The following is a T cell receptor beta chain sequence with its context. Its target is not known. The sample comes from a study of siplizumab effects on memory and regulatory T cells. Overall study findings and caveats: Mapping to unstimulated subsets was achieved for only a minor fraction of alloreactive clones.

Sequencing was performed with immunoSEQ multiplex PCR; in TCRdb, only in-frame clones are kept and a portion is missing. The sample has about 120,000 clones; roughly 93% are singletons. This CDR3 is 14 amino acids long. The germline gives CDR1 WSHSY, CDR2 SAAADI. V was shortened by 4 bases and J by 5 bases, with 9 bases between the two germline ends. This TCR derives from a human donor in good health. The V and J genes are TRBV10-2 and TRBJ1-6; D gene unclear. The material sequenced was non-Treg CD4+ T cells sorted from blood. CDR3 nucleotide sequence: TGCGCCAGCAGTGCGTCGGGAGATAATTCACCCCTCCACTTT. It encodes CASSASGDNSPLHF.